Each of the 5 T cell receptor beta chains below was sequenced from the same sample in a study of Ad26.COV2.S vaccination and SARS-CoV-2 variants (dated by TCRdb to about 2021). Library preparation used the immunoSEQ multiplex PCR assay. TCRdb re-hosts the immuneACCESS table, in-frame sequences only. Its copies lack some clones; in the studies checked, an unresolved V gene accounts for under half of them, and the cause for the rest is not known. Present in this sample are roughly 500,000 clones, roughly nine tenths of which were seen just once. Approximately 2.5% of the sample is taken by the ten largest. According to the study, the label for this sample's treatment or condition signals: around 19 received Ad26.COV2.S at low or high dose, single or two shots; about 5 received placebo; per-sample allocation not given. Repertoires of vaccine and placebo recipients were sequenced from samples collected on day 63 after the first injection.

The source was peripheral blood, collected in a trial of Ad26.COV2.S vaccine versus placebo. Receptors originate from a person between 18 and 60 years old who received the Ad26.COV2.S COVID-19 vaccine or a placebo.

The chain has TRBV6-5 and TRBJ1-2; weak D call: TRBD1 (5 bases). Germline CDR1 MNHEY, CDR2 SVGAGI. Trimming pared 0 bases from V and 5 bases from J, leaving 16 bases between. CDR3 length: 16 residues. The CDR3 reads CASSYSIDLDSYGYTF. The CDR3 nucleotides read TGTGCCAGCAGTTACTCGATCGACCTTGACAGTTATGGCTACACCTTC.

The J gene is TRBJ2-3, the V gene TRBV4-3; a weak D match, TRBD2 (6 bases). The CDR3 covers 16 residues. V was clipped by 1 base and J by 4 bases, with 15 bases between them. Germline V gene data show CDR1 as LGHNA and CDR2 as YSLEER. CDR3 amino acids: CASSQGASGRADTQYF. CDR3 in DNA: TGCGCCAGCAGCCAAGGCGCGAGCGGGCGGGCAGATACGCAGTATTTT.

This clone was seen only a few times. The J gene is TRBJ2-7, the V gene TRBV7-9; the D gene is possibly TRBD1 (6 bases). This CDR3 has 12 residues. The germline gives CDR1 SEHNR, CDR2 FQNEAQ (reference sequence). Trimming pared 3 bases from V and 5 bases from J, leaving 8 bases between. DNA for the CDR3: TGTGCCAGCAGCTTTGCAGGGGACGAGCAGTACTTC. Translated: CASSFAGDEQYF.

The V call is TRBV13, the J call TRBJ2-5; TRBD2 aligns across 12 bases. Trimming took 5 bases from V and 4 from J; bases not matched to a gene: 2. This CDR3 is 14 amino acids long. Germline CDR1 PRHDT, CDR2 FYEKMQ (reference sequence). CDR3 residues: CASSVGLAGETQYF. The CDR3 nucleotides are TGTGCCAGCAGCGTGGGACTAGCGGGAGAGACCCAGTACTTC.

Only a few counts were recorded for this clone. The V gene is TRBV9, the J gene TRBJ2-1, with D perhaps TRBD1 (6 bases). Trimming left V 4 bases short and J 9 bases short, with 14 bases between. The CDR3 is 13 amino acids. Germline V gene data show CDR1 as SGDLS and CDR2 as YYNGEE. The CDR3 bases are TGTGCCAGCAGCCACAAACAGGGCACTGAGCAGTTCTTC. This encodes CASSHKQGTEQFF.